This T cell receptor (beta chain) is from a study of CD8+ T cells in alopecia areata. Study as a whole: Treatment of the treated patients consisted of oral tofacitinib, 5 to 10 mg twice daily. The study gave tofacitinib for 6 to 18 months, then 6 months off drug.

Extracted RNA was reverse transcribed into cDNA, the sequencing template. TCRdb's table, derived via immunoSEQ multiplex PCR, lists solely in-frame clones and lacks some. The table shows over 95,000 clones, with roughly two fifths occurring only once. Collection of lesional scalp punch biopsies and peripheral blood was performed in alopecia areata patients. This TCR derives from a human donor with alopecia areata. Source material: CD4+ T cells sorted from blood.

CDR3 amino acids: CASSQEQAGSINTGELFF. The CDR3 bases are TGCGCCAGCAGCCAAGAGCAAGCGGGATCCATAAACACCGGGGAGCTGTTTTTT. This chain joins TRBV4-3 and TRBJ2-2, with TRBD2 identical over 7 bases. After removal of 0 bases from V and 2 bases from J, the junction contained 9 bases not matched to a gene. The CDR3 consists of 18 residues. CDR1 LGHNA and CDR2 YSLEER come from the germline V gene.